The TCR beta chain under discussion was sequenced for a study of blood T cell repertoires in COVID-19. As for the study in general: In each case, the material was cDNA or gDNA derived from T cells, B-cell-depleted T cells, or PBMCs.

Libraries were prepared by immunoSEQ multiplex PCR; TCRdb keeps only in-frame clonotypes and omits some of them. The sample lists about 220,000 clones, 80% to 90% occurring once. The CDR3 runs 14 residues. V lost 5 bases, J lost 7 bases, and 8 bases stayed unmatched. The germline CDR1 and CDR2 sequences are SEHNR and FQNEAQ (reference sequence). The V and J genes are TRBV7-9 and TRBJ1-2; TRBD1 aligns across 9 bases. Material: peripheral blood. The clonotype was recovered from a man in his fifties or sixties who had recovered from COVID-19. In DNA form, the CDR3 reads TGTGCCAGCAGCGGGACAGGGTGGGTCGGTGGCTACACCTTC. It translates to CASSGTGWVGGYTF.